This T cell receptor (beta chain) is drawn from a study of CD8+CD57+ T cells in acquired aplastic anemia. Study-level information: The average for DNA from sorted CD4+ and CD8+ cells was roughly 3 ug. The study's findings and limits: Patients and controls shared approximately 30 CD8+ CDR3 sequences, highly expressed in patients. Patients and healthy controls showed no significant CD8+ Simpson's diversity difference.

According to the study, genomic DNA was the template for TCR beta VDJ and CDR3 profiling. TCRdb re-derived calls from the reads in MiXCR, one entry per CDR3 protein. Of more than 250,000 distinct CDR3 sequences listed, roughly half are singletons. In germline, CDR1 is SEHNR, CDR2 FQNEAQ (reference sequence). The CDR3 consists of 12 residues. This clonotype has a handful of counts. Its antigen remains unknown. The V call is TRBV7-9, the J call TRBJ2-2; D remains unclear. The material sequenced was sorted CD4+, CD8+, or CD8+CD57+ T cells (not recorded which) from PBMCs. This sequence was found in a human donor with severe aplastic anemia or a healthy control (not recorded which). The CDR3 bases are TGTACGGGCTCCCAGAACACCGGGGAGCTGTTTTTT. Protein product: CTGSQNTGELFF.